This T cell receptor beta chain originates from a study of cytomegalovirus exposure and HLA in healthy donors. Study as a whole: A later analysis reported the same platform for the roughly 120 validation repertoires and the 666 first-cohort repertoires.

Data came from immunoSEQ multiplex PCR; TCRdb stores just in-frame clones and leaves some out. Of 200,000 to 250,000 clones in the sample, around four fifths were seen once. The CDR3 is 14 residues long. V lost 6 bases and J lost 4, with 13 bases in between. Germline loops: CDR1 SGDLS, CDR2 YYNGEE. This clonotype originated in a young woman in good health and CMV-seronegative. The chain is built from TRBV9 and TRBJ2-2; possibly TRBD2 for D (5 bases). Source material: PBMCs. CDR3 protein: CASNDGGSTGELFF. CDR3 coding DNA: TGTGCCAGCAACGACGGCGGGTCCACCGGGGAGCTGTTTTTT.